The 11 T cell receptor beta chains below all came from one sample that was sequenced in a study of T cell repertoires in cytomegalovirus infection. Their antigens remain unidentified. TCRdb called the reads again in MiXCR, with one record for every CDR3 protein. The sample lists 450,000 to 600,000 distinct CDR3 sequences, about 44% occurring once. Sequences were derived from cultured PBMCs, sampled from culture after CMV antigen stimulation. Every receptor here comes from a human donor in good health (CMV status not recorded). Some clones in this sample may be carry-over from other donors' samples.

The chain employs TRBV2 and TRBJ1-5; D may be TRBD1 (6 bases). Trimming stripped 5 bases from V and 6 bases from J, with 14 bases between. The CDR3 length is 14 residues. CDR1 and CDR2 from the germline V gene are SNHLY and FYNNEI. CDR3 sequence: CASSRGRSVQPQHF. CDR3 nucleotide sequence: TGTGCCAGCAGTCGGGGGCGGTCGGTTCAGCCCCAGCATTTT.

The rearrangement uses TRBV6-2 or TRBV6-3 and TRBJ2-7; 7 bases agree with TRBD2. The V gene end was trimmed by 2 bases and the J gene end by 2 bases; junction bases not matched to a gene: 6. Germline CDR1 MNHEY, CDR2 SVGEGT. The CDR3 sequence is 15 residues long. The CDR3, as DNA: TGTGCCAGCAGTTACCGGGCGGGAGCCACCTACGAGCAGTACTTC. Protein product: CASSYRAGATYEQYF.

In its sample, this clonotype was seen a few times. The chain is built from TRBV7-2 and TRBJ1-5; D remains unclear. Germline lookup yields CDR1 SGHTA and CDR2 FQGNSA. V gave up 5 bases and J gave up 0 bases, with 11 bases separating them. The CDR3 has 15 amino acids. DNA of the CDR3: TGTGCCAGCAGCGTTATAGGCGTTAGCAATCAGCCCCAGCATTTT. It specifies CASSVIGVSNQPQHF.

This clonotype was recorded at least ten times. The chain employs TRBV7-8 and TRBJ2-5, with TRBD2 identical over 12 bases. This CDR3 region has 17 residues. Germline CDR1 is SGHVS and CDR2 is FQNEAQ. After removal of 1 base from V and 4 bases from J, the junction contained 7 bases not matched to a gene. The CDR3 nucleotides read TGTGCCAGCAGCTTAGGCCTAGCGGGGGGGCGAAGAGAGACCCAGTACTTC. Its protein product is CASSLGLAGGRRETQYF.

The chain has TRBV19 and TRBJ2-3, with 12 bases that match TRBD1. CDR1 is LNHDA, CDR2 SQIVND, per germline (reference sequence). V lost 6 bases to trimming and J lost 5 bases; unmatched junction nucleotides: 6. The CDR3 is 15 residues long. The CDR3 reads CASSPGDRGQDTQYF. The CDR3 DNA reads as TGTGCCAGTAGCCCTGGGGACAGGGGGCAAGATACGCAGTATTTT.

The V call is TRBV18, the J call TRBJ2-7; D is perhaps TRBD1 or TRBD2 (5 bases each). Germline lookup yields CDR1 KGHSH and CDR2 LQKENI. Trimming removed 0 bases from V and 4 bases from J, with 16 bases in between. This CDR3 spans 16 amino acids. This CDR3 reads CASSPPGTRRSYEQYF. The CDR3 DNA follows: TGTGCCAGCTCACCACCTGGGACCCGAAGAAGTTACGAGCAGTACTTC.

J is TRBJ2-1 and V is TRBV6-6, with 8 bases aligning to TRBD2. The germline gives CDR1 MNHNY, CDR2 SVGAGI (reference sequence). The CDR3 covers 12 residues. The V segment lost 10 bases and the J segment 7 bases; nucleotides outside the gene matches: 6. CDR3 amino acids: CATGGEPNEQFF. The DNA of the CDR3 is TGTGCCACGGGGGGGGAACCTAATGAGCAGTTCTTC.

The sample holds a few counts of this clonotype. V gene TRBV28 combines with J gene TRBJ2-5; D gene unclear. The CDR3 loop spans 13 amino acids. Germline CDR1 MDHEN, CDR2 SYDVKM. Trimming left V 1 base short and J 7 bases short, with 10 bases between. This CDR3 reads CASSLLGSGTQYF. CDR3 bases: TGTGCCAGCAGTTTATTGGGATCGGGGACCCAGTACTTC.

V and J are TRBV7-9 and TRBJ1-5; no clear D gene. This CDR3 is 12 amino acids long. From germline, CDR1 is SEHNR and CDR2 FQNEAQ (reference sequence). The V gene lost 5 bases and the J gene lost 5 bases, with 7 bases spanning the gap. The CDR3 DNA follows: TGTGCCAGCAGCGTGGGAGATCAGCCCCAGCATTTT. This sequence encodes CASSVGDQPQHF.

The chain uses TRBV12-3 or TRBV12-4 and TRBJ1-1; 9 bases match TRBD1. CDR3 size: 15 residues. The V segment lost 5 bases and the J segment 4 bases; nucleotides outside the gene matches: 8. The CDR3 coding sequence is TGTGCCAGCAGTCCCGGGACAGGGTTGACCACTGAAGCTTTCTTT. Its translation: CASSPGTGLTTEAFF.

The chain has TRBV4-1 and TRBJ2-7, with D possibly matching TRBD2 (6 bases). V was shortened by 4 bases and J by 5 bases, with 18 bases between the two germline ends. The CDR3 sequence is 15 residues long. The germline gives CDR1 MGHRA, CDR2 YSYEKL. The CDR3 coding sequence is TGCGCCAGCAGCCGGCTCGCTGGGACTTTAGACGAGCAGTACTTC. Translation: CASSRLAGTLDEQYF.